A single sample is the source of the 24 T cell receptor beta chains below, sequenced in a study of T cells in Graves' hyperthyroidism and ophthalmopathy. Amplified TCR beta CDR3 regions came from RNA transcripts. The HTBI set primed first-round TCR CDR3 RT-PCR. TCRdb recomputed calls from the multiplex PCR reads with MiXCR, one row per CDR3 protein. The sample consists of approximately 600,000 distinct CDR3 sequences, less than 25% of them appearing once. What was sequenced was blood. The source of these receptors is a man aged 30 to 39 with Graves' ophthalmopathy.

Comments on this clonotype: At one boundary the junction diverges from the germline segment, which might be a read error. The J gene is TRBJ2-1, the V gene TRBV11-2; D is possibly TRBD1 or TRBD2 (5 bases each). The CDR3 is 15 residues long. Looked up from germline, CDR1 is SGHAT and CDR2 is FQNNGV. The CDR3 sequence is CVSSPSGAKYNEQFF. The CDR3 DNA is TGTGTCAGCAGCCCCTCCGGGGCAAAATACAATGAGCAGTTCTTC.

This clonotype was counted a few times. The gene calls are TRBV7-6 and TRBJ2-3; 7 bases align to TRBD2. The J segment lost 6 bases and the V segment lost 4 bases, leaving 10 bases of the junction unmatched. Germline CDR1 SGHVS, CDR2 FNYEAQ. This CDR3 comprises 15 residues. The CDR3 bases are TGTGCCAGCAGCTCTAGCGGATCCTTATCGGATACGCAGTATTTT. This gives the protein CASSSSGSLSDTQYF.

The chain links TRBV6-1 to TRBJ1-5; D is unclear. This CDR3 region has 13 residues. Deletions cut 5 bases from V and 1 base from J, with 6 bases between. Germline lookup yields CDR1 MNHNS and CDR2 SASEGT. CDR3 amino acids: CASSTRSNQPQHF. In DNA form, the CDR3 reads TGTGCCAGCAGTACCAGAAGCAATCAGCCCCAGCATTTT.

With respect to this clonotype: Just one base apart from a much larger clone, this may be a read error. The CDR3 here is CSAPELVASSYNEQFF. CDR3 DNA: TGCAGTGCTCCCGAACTGGTAGCGAGCTCCTACAATGAGCAGTTCTTC. The chain recombines TRBV20-1 with TRBJ2-1; D is perhaps TRBD2 (5 bases). The germline V and J ends were trimmed by 5 bases and 0 bases, with 17 bases remaining between them. The CDR3 loop spans 16 amino acids. Germline loops: CDR1 DFQATT, CDR2 SNEGSKA (reference sequence).

This clonotype appeared a few times. The chain has TRBV2 and TRBJ2-3; TRBD1 agrees at 7 bases. Looked up from germline, CDR1 is SNHLY and CDR2 is FYNNEI. V lost 5 bases to trimming and J lost 0 bases; unmatched junction nucleotides: 14. This CDR3 spans 18 amino acids. CDR3 in DNA: TGTGCCAGCAGTCTCCTTCCGGGACAGACCCCTAGCACAGATACGCAGTATTTT. As protein: CASSLLPGQTPSTDTQYF.

The chain links TRBV27 to TRBJ2-1; TRBD2 matches 8 bases. CDR1 is MNHEY, CDR2 SMNVEV, per germline (reference sequence). This CDR3 comprises 17 residues. Trimming cost V 5 bases and J 3 bases; bases outside gene matches: 12. This chain's CDR3 is CASSPRVGGRIYNEQFF. CDR3 coding DNA: TGTGCCAGCAGTCCCCGCGTGGGCGGGAGGATCTACAATGAGCAGTTCTTC.

The chain employs TRBV6-1 and TRBJ2-3; D is ambiguous. The CDR3 runs to 14 residues. Germline CDR1 and CDR2: MNHNS and SASEGT. With 1 base removed from V and 0 bases from J, the gap between germline ends came to 5 bases. The CDR3 is CASSEEYSTDTQYF. DNA of the CDR3: TGTGCCAGCAGTGAAGAATACAGCACAGATACGCAGTATTTT.

This clonotype was counted ten times or more. The chain combines TRBV7-2 with TRBJ2-7; 9 bases agree with TRBD2. V was pared by 1 base and J by 5 bases, with 3 bases of the junction left unmatched. Germline CDR1 SGHTA, CDR2 FQGNSA. CDR3 length equals 14 residues. The CDR3 protein is CASSLVAGADEQYF. CDR3 nucleotides: TGTGCCAGCAGCTTAGTAGCGGGAGCAGACGAGCAGTACTTC.

This chain links TRBV30 with TRBJ1-6; TRBD1 is a possible D gene (5 bases). V was cut by 3 bases and J by 7 bases, with 13 bases left in between. The germline V gene encodes CDR1 GTSNPN and CDR2 SVGIG (reference sequence). The CDR3 is 14 residues long. CDR3 coding DNA: TGTGCCTGGAGCCCGGGACGGAAAAATTCACCCCTCCACTTT. As protein: CAWSPGRKNSPLHF. Full variable domain (missing parts from reference TRBV30 and TRBJ1-6): SQTIHQWPATLVQPVGSPLSLECTVEGTSNPNLYWYRQAAGRGLQLLFYSVGIGQISSEVPQNLSASRPQDRQFILSSKKLLLSDSGFYLCAWSPGRKNSPLHFGNGTRLTVT.

This clonotype was recorded many times. V and J are TRBV27 and TRBJ1-4; 8 bases line up with TRBD1. V dropped 7 bases and J dropped 8; count of bases not matched to a gene: 6. CDR3 size: 13 residues. Per germline, CDR1 MNHEY and CDR2 SMNVEV (reference sequence). As DNA, the CDR3 is TGTGCCAGCACGGACAGGGCCGGGGAAAAACTGTTTTTT. Translation: CASTDRAGEKLFF. Supplemented by reference TRBV27 and TRBJ1-4, the full variable domain reads EAQVTQNPRYLITVTGKKLTVTCSQNMNHEYMSWYRQDPGLGLRQIYYSMNVEVTDKGDVPEGYKVSRKEKRNFPLILESPSPNQTSLYFCASTDRAGEKLFFGSGTQLSVL.

This clonotype has only a few counts. The chain recombines TRBV6-2 or TRBV6-3 with TRBJ2-7; 13 nucleotides agree with TRBD2. Germline assignment: CDR1 MNHEY and CDR2 SVGEGT. Trimming removed 2 bases from V and 11 bases from J; junction bases left unmatched: 3. CDR3 length: 13 amino acids. The CDR3 loop is CASSYGLAGEKYF. The CDR3 coding sequence is TGTGCCAGCAGTTACGGACTAGCGGGGGAGAAGTACTTC.

This rearrangement joins TRBV10-1 to TRBJ2-7, with 11 bases aligning to TRBD1. Unmatched junction bases numbered 4, after V lost 3 bases and J lost 3 bases. The CDR3 runs to 15 residues. The germline gives CDR1 WNHNN, CDR2 SYGVQD (reference sequence). CDR3 in DNA: TGCGCCAGCAGTGACACGGACAGGGGGCTCTACGAGCAGTACTTC. This gives the protein CASSDTDRGLYEQYF.

Notes on this clonotype: It may be a read error: a sequence one base away is much more abundant. This chain connects TRBV3-1 to TRBJ1-4; D ambiguous. The CDR3 is 19 amino acids. Germline CDR1 and CDR2: LGHDT and YNNKEL (reference sequence). DNA for the CDR3: TGTGCCAGCGGCCAAGATAATTGGGGATCACTCTCAACTAATGAAAAACTGTTTTTT. Protein: CASGQDNWGSLSTNEKLFF.

Many counts were recorded for this clonotype. The CDR3 loop reads CASSLGRQGLGQPQHF. As DNA, the CDR3 is TGTGCCAGCAGTTTGGGACGACAGGGGTTAGGACAGCCCCAGCATTTT. The V call is TRBV12-3 or TRBV12-4, the J call TRBJ1-5, with 8 bases fitting TRBD1. The trim removed 3 bases at V and 7 bases at J, leaving 11 bases unmatched. This CDR3 has 16 amino acids.

A few counts support this clonotype. The gene calls are TRBV28 and TRBJ2-7; D tentatively reads TRBD1 or TRBD2 (5 bases each). Germline V CDR1 and CDR2: MDHEN, SYDVKM. Trimming took off 2 bases at V and 5 bases at J, with 16 bases between the two ends. This CDR3 is built from 15 residues. In nucleotides, the CDR3 is TGTGCCAGCAGTTTACTGGGGGTGGGCTCTGACGAGCAGTACTTC. Translating it yields CASSLLGVGSDEQYF.

This clonotype was seen many times. The J gene is TRBJ2-7, the V gene TRBV2; D possibly uses TRBD1 or TRBD2 (6 bases each). The germline V gene encodes CDR1 SNHLY and CDR2 FYNNEI. V lost 7 bases and J lost 2, with 9 bases in between. There are 12 residues in the CDR3. CDR3 DNA sequence: TGTGCCAGCATGGGGGGCACCTACGAGCAGTACTTC. This gives the protein CASMGGTYEQYF.

This clonotype was seen only a few times. This chain links TRBV20-1 with TRBJ2-7; 10 bases align to TRBD2. The CDR3 runs 15 residues. Germline values: CDR1 DFQATT, CDR2 SNEGSKA (reference sequence). Losses at the gene ends were 6 bases for V and 0 bases for J; bases not matched to a gene: 8. The CDR3 loop reads CSAEGLAEVSYEQYF. CDR3 bases: TGCAGTGCGGAAGGACTAGCGGAGGTCTCCTACGAGCAGTACTTC.

The sample holds a few counts of this clonotype. V and J are TRBV11-2 and TRBJ1-6, with 10 bases aligning to TRBD1. V was pared by 5 bases and J by 4 bases, with 8 bases of the junction left unmatched. CDR3 length: 17 residues. Looked up from germline, CDR1 is SGHAT and CDR2 is FQNNGV. Here the CDR3 reads CASSPRTGGGYNSPLHF. CDR3 DNA sequence: TGTGCCAGCAGCCCCCGGACAGGGGGGGGGTATAATTCACCCCTCCACTTT. The full variable domain, rest sourced from reference TRBV11-2 and TRBJ1-6, is EAGVAQSPRYKIIEKRQSVAFWCNPISGHATLYWYQQILGQGPKLLIQFQNNGVVDDSQLPKDRFSAERLKGVDSTLKIQPAKLEDSAVYLCASSPRTGGGYNSPLHFGNGTRLTVT.

This clonotype was picked up a small number of times. This chain uses TRBV18 with TRBJ2-3; D gene unclear. The V gene lost 4 bases and the J gene lost 4 bases, with 15 bases spanning the gap. The germline V gene has CDR1 KGHSH and CDR2 LQKENI. The CDR3 contains 15 residues. The CDR3 loop is CASSLGPRAPDTQYF. The CDR3 DNA is TGTGCCAGCTCACTTGGGCCAAGGGCCCCAGATACGCAGTATTTT.

This clonotype was found many times. The chain is built from TRBV12-3 or TRBV12-4 and TRBJ1-1, with D hard to call. This CDR3 is built from 13 residues. Trimming removed 6 bases from V and 0 bases from J, with 8 bases in between. In nucleotides, the CDR3 is TGTGCCAGCAGCCAATTTTTGAACACTGAAGCTTTCTTT. This translates into CASSQFLNTEAFF.

As concerns this clonotype: The junction and the germline gene differ at one end; a read error may be behind it. The chain is built from TRBV5-5 and TRBJ2-7, with 7 bases identical to TRBD1. The CDR3 is 16 residues long. Germline CDR1 is SGHKS and CDR2 is YYEKEE (reference sequence). CDR3 protein: CASSLNRGEKAYKQYF. DNA of the CDR3: TGTGCCAGCAGCCTAAACAGGGGCGAAAAAGCCTACAAGCAGTACTTC.

This clonotype was detected a few times. The V and J genes are TRBV7-9 and TRBJ1-3, with unresolved D. V was shortened by 4 bases and J by 0 bases, with 7 bases between the two germline ends. Germline V lookup: CDR1 SEHNR, CDR2 FQNEAQ (reference sequence). The CDR3 loop spans 14 amino acids. CDR3: CASSSLASGNTIYF. DNA of the CDR3: TGTGCCAGCAGCTCACTAGCCTCTGGAAACACCATATATTTT.

This clonotype was detected ten times or more. The chain combines TRBV7-2 with TRBJ2-1; 8 bases align to TRBD2. The CDR3 runs 13 residues. The germline V gene has CDR1 SGHTA and CDR2 FQGNSA. The V gene end was trimmed by 5 bases and the J gene end by 7 bases; junction bases not matched to a gene: 4. CDR3 residues: CASSPGGTNEQFF. Here the CDR3 DNA reads TGTGCCAGCAGCCCGGGGGGGACGAATGAGCAGTTCTTC.

V and J are TRBV19 and TRBJ1-2; D might be TRBD1 (5 bases). Germline V gene sequence: CDR1 LNHDA, CDR2 SQIVND (reference sequence). V shed 5 bases and J shed 4 bases, with 11 bases lying between them. The CDR3 is 13 amino acids. The CDR3 protein is CASSEGTFYGYTF. The CDR3 DNA follows: TGTGCCAGTAGTGAAGGGACCTTCTATGGCTACACCTTC.